A selection of T cell receptor beta chains follows, all from one sample in a study of blood T cell repertoires in COVID-19. Libraries were prepared by immunoSEQ multiplex PCR; TCRdb keeps only in-frame clonotypes and omits some of them. Of around 200,000 clones in the sample, approximately 81% were seen once. The sequenced sample consisted of peripheral blood. The origin of the receptors is a woman of 80 years or more with acute or convalescent COVID-19. The CDR3 runs from the conserved cysteine through the conserved F or W. D genes are given only for firm matches. Part of the rows lack a size; the others show once, few, many or a class for expanded clones.

>-|TRBV11-1|-|TRBJ1-1
CASSLDARGYTEAFF
TGTGCCAGCAGCTTAGACGCCAGGGGATATACTGAAGCTTTCTTT
>-|TRBV4-3|-|TRBJ1-5
CASSQDMAGAGNQPQHF
TGCGCCAGCAGCCAAGACATGGCGGGGGCTGGCAATCAGCCCCAGCATTTT
>TRBD1|TRBV10-1|-|TRBJ1-3
CASSLGTGVSGNTIYF
TGCGCCAGCAGTCTTGGGACAGGGGTCTCTGGAAACACCATATATTTT
>-|TRBV6-5|-|TRBJ2-4
CASSYARIKNIQYF
TGTGCCAGCAGTTACGCGAGGATAAAAAACATTCAGTACTTC
>-|TRBV5-1|-|TRBJ1-2
CASSLGPSDYGYTF
TGCGCCAGCAGCTTGGGTCCATCGGACTATGGCTACACCTTC
>-|TRBV5-4|-|TRBJ2-7
CASSLKGTRFIEQYF
TGTGCCAGCAGCTTGAAGGGGACTCGTTTTATCGAGCAGTACTTC
>-|TRBV27|-|TRBJ1-4
CASSKTRQYNEKLFF
TGTGCCAGCAGCAAGACGAGGCAGTATAATGAAAAACTGTTTTTT
>-|TRBV27|-|TRBJ2-3
CASSPRTAPDTQYF
TGTGCCAGCAGTCCCAGGACTGCCCCAGATACGCAGTATTTT
>-|TRBV30|-|TRBJ2-3
CAWSVRDTQYF
TGTGCCTGGAGTGTCCGAGATACGCAGTATTTT
>-|TRBV5-1|-|TRBJ2-7
CASSLRQADLTYEQYF
TGCGCCAGCAGCCTTCGACAGGCCGACCTTACCTACGAGCAGTACTTC
>-|TRBV5-5|-|TRBJ1-5
CASSYSGYRDQPQHF
TGTGCCAGCAGCTACTCCGGCTACAGGGATCAGCCCCAGCATTTT
>-|TRBV19|-|TRBJ1-6
CASSMSSRGNSPLHF
TGTGCCAGTAGTATGTCCTCCAGAGGCAATTCACCCCTCCACTTT
>-|TRBV12-3/TRBV12-4|-|TRBJ2-1
CASSPEKNEQFF
TGTGCCAGCAGTCCCGAGAAGAATGAGCAGTTCTTC
>-|TRBV3-1/TRBV3-2|-|TRBJ1-2
CASSQERWGVPGYTF
TGTGCCAGCAGCCAAGAACGGTGGGGGGTACCTGGCTACACCTTC
>TRBD2|TRBV6-2/TRBV6-3|few|TRBJ2-7
CATSSSGVYEQYF
TGTGCCACCAGTTCTAGCGGGGTCTACGAGCAGTACTTC
>TRBD1|TRBV5-1|few|TRBJ1-3
CASSRYPTGDRSGNTIYF
TGCGCCAGCAGCCGGTACCCGACAGGGGATAGGTCTGGAAACACCATATATTTT
>TRBD2|TRBV7-9|-|TRBJ2-3
CASSPRGLAGAMQYF
TGTGCCAGCAGCCCGAGAGGACTAGCGGGAGCCATGCAGTATTTT
>-|TRBV6-2/TRBV6-3|-|TRBJ2-3
CASNPAGLTSTDTQYF
TGTGCCAGCAACCCCGCGGGACTTACTAGCACAGATACGCAGTATTTT
>-|TRBV2|-|TRBJ2-7
CASRRGPGESYEQYF
TGTGCCAGCAGGCGAGGTCCGGGGGAGTCCTACGAGCAGTACTTC
>-|TRBV6-1|-|TRBJ2-3
CASSETELAHDTDTQYF
TGTGCCAGCAGTGAAACCGAGCTAGCTCATGACACAGATACGCAGTATTTT
>-|TRBV18|-|TRBJ2-7
CASSPAGIDEQYF
TGTGCCAGCTCACCAGCGGGGATCGACGAGCAGTACTTC
>-|TRBV7-2|-|TRBJ1-1
CASSLEGWSGDTEAFF
TGTGCCAGCAGCTTAGAGGGGTGGAGCGGGGACACTGAAGCTTTCTTT
>-|TRBV18|-|TRBJ2-1
CASSPGGAGVAYNEQFF
TGTGCCAGCTCACCAGGTGGAGCGGGCGTTGCCTACAATGAGCAGTTCTTC
>-|TRBV3-1/TRBV3-2|-|TRBJ1-3
CASSQTYTRISGNTIYF
TGTGCCAGCAGCCAAACCTATACCAGGATCTCTGGAAACACCATATATTTT
>TRBD1|TRBV2|-|TRBJ2-7
CASRQRNTGAYEQYF
TGTGCCAGCAGACAACGAAACACAGGGGCCTACGAGCAGTACTTC
>TRBD1|TRBV28|-|TRBJ1-5
CASSFRTGWHF
TGTGCCAGCAGTTTTAGGACAGGCTGGCATTTT
>TRBD1|TRBV7-9|-|TRBJ2-7
CASSLGTGWSYEQYF
TGTGCCAGCAGCTTAGGGACAGGGTGGTCCTACGAGCAGTACTTC
>-|TRBV4-3|-|TRBJ2-3
CASSQEPRSDTQYF
TGCGCCAGCAGCCAGGAACCTAGAAGCGATACGCAGTATTTT
>-|TRBV9|once|TRBJ2-3
CASSVGEVPLSTDTQYF
TGTGCCAGCAGCGTAGGGGAGGTTCCACTAAGCACAGATACGCAGTATTTT
>TRBD2|TRBV28|-|TRBJ2-1
CASTMGGLAGESEQFF
TGTGCCAGCACCATGGGCGGTCTAGCGGGAGAAAGCGAGCAGTTCTTC
>TRBD1|TRBV5-8|-|TRBJ2-3
CASKDRVGDTQYF
TGTGCCAGCAAGGACAGGGTAGGGGATACGCAGTATTTT
>-|TRBV10-3|-|TRBJ1-1
CAISPSGGMSEAFF
TGTGCCATCAGTCCTTCGGGAGGGATGTCTGAAGCTTTCTTT
>-|TRBV5-6|few|TRBJ2-7
CASSAGQRIREQYF
TGTGCCAGCAGCGCGGGACAGCGGATACGGGAGCAGTACTTC
>TRBD2|TRBV11-2|-|TRBJ2-5
CASSLSSGMPGTQYF
TGTGCCAGCAGCTTGTCAAGCGGGATGCCGGGGACCCAGTACTTC
>TRBD1|TRBV19|-|TRBJ2-3
CASKETTGTDTQYF
TGTGCCAGTAAGGAGACGACAGGGACAGATACGCAGTATTTT
>TRBD2|TRBV27|-|TRBJ2-1
CASRLAGGYEQFF
TGTGCCAGCAGACTAGCGGGAGGATATGAGCAGTTCTTC
>-|TRBV3-1/TRBV3-2|-|TRBJ2-5
CASSQGPGPQYQETQYF
TGTGCCAGCAGCCAAGGGCCAGGGCCCCAGTACCAAGAGACCCAGTACTTC
>-|TRBV30|once|TRBJ2-5
CAWRKGGPSQETQYF
TGTGCCTGGAGGAAGGGCGGGCCATCCCAAGAGACCCAGTACTTC
>-|TRBV3-1/TRBV3-2|-|TRBJ2-7
CASSQTGPYEQYF
TGTGCCAGCAGCCAAACGGGTCCCTACGAGCAGTACTTC
>TRBD2|TRBV2|-|TRBJ2-1
CASSVVAGGSYNEQFF
TGTGCCAGCAGTGTTGTAGCGGGAGGGTCCTACAATGAGCAGTTCTTC
>-|TRBV5-5|-|TRBJ1-2
CASTWGANYGYTF
TGTGCCAGCACCTGGGGGGCTAACTATGGCTACACCTTC
>-|TRBV7-9|-|TRBJ1-1
CASSLGTVKNTEAFF
TGTGCCAGCAGCTTAGGGACAGTTAAGAACACTGAAGCTTTCTTT
>TRBD2|TRBV28|-|TRBJ2-1
CASSRPGLAVNEQFF
TGTGCCAGCAGTAGACCGGGACTAGCGGTGAATGAGCAGTTCTTC
>TRBD1|TRBV10-3|-|TRBJ2-7
CAISDVTGVQYEQYF
TGTGCCATCAGTGATGTGACAGGGGTGCAATACGAGCAGTACTTC
>TRBD1|TRBV6-4|-|TRBJ1-2
CASSPTGLTGGYTF
TGTGCCAGCAGTCCGACAGGGTTAACGGGGGGCTACACCTTC
>TRBD2|TRBV9|once|TRBJ2-1
CASSVNPGLAGVNEQFF
TGTGCCAGCAGCGTAAACCCGGGACTAGCGGGAGTCAATGAGCAGTTCTTC
>TRBD2|TRBV5-6|-|TRBJ2-7
CASSPIGTTDYEQYF
TGTGCCAGCAGCCCGATCGGGACTACCGACTACGAGCAGTACTTC
>TRBD1|TRBV11-3|-|TRBJ2-7
CASSYSGTEGYEQYF
TGTGCCAGCAGCTATTCCGGGACAGAAGGCTACGAGCAGTACTTC
>TRBD1|TRBV7-2|-|TRBJ1-2
CASSLGQGGDGYTF
TGTGCCAGCAGCCTTGGACAGGGAGGAGATGGCTACACCTTC
>-|TRBV12-3/TRBV12-4|-|TRBJ1-5
CASSLFRDQPQHF
TGTGCCAGCAGTTTGTTCCGGGATCAGCCCCAGCATTTT
>TRBD1|TRBV6-2/TRBV6-3|-|TRBJ1-2
CASSWDSDNYGYTF
TGTGCCAGCAGCTGGGACAGCGATAACTATGGCTACACCTTC
>-|TRBV7-9|-|TRBJ1-4
CASSFSGVNEKLFF
TGTGCCAGCAGCTTCTCGGGGGTTAATGAAAAACTGTTTTTT
>TRBD2|TRBV7-7|once|TRBJ2-5
CASSWWGGRETQYF
TGTGCTAGCAGCTGGTGGGGGGGACGAGAGACCCAGTACTTC
>-|TRBV12-3/TRBV12-4|-|TRBJ2-7
CASSRHPYEQYF
TGTGCCAGCAGTCGACACCCCTACGAGCAGTACTTC
>-|TRBV18|-|TRBJ1-6
CASSPVPGDNSPLHF
TGTGCCAGCTCACCCGTTCCGGGGGATAATTCACCCCTCCACTTT